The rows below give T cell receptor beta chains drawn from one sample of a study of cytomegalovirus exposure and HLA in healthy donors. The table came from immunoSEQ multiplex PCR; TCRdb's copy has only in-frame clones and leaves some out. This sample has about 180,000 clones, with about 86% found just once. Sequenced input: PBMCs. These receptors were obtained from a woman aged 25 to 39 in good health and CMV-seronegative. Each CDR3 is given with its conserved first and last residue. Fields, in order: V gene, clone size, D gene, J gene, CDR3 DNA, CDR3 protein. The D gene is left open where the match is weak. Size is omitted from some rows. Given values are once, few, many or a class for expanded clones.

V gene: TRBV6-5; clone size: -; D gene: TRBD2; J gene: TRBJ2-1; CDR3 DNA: TGTGCCAGCAGTTACGAGTTCGGGGGGAAATACAATGAGCAGTTCTTC; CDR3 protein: CASSYEFGGKYNEQFF
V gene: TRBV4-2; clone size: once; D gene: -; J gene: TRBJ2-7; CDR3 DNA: TGTGCCAGCAGCACTATTACACCTACCTACGAGCAGTACTTC; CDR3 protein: CASSTITPTYEQYF
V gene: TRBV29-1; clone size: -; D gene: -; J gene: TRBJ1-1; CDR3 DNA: TGCAGCGCCCGACAGACGAACACTGAAGCTTTCTTT; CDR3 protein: CSARQTNTEAFF
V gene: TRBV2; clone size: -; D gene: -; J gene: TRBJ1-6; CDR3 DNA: TGTGCCAGCAGAGTAGAGCCGAGCTCCTATAATTCACCCCTCCACTTT; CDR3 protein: CASRVEPSSYNSPLHF
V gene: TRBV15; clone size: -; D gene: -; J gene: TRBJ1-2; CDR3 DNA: TGTGCCACCAGCAGAGGCGTCGCCCTAACTAACTATGGCTACACCTTC; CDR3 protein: CATSRGVALTNYGYTF
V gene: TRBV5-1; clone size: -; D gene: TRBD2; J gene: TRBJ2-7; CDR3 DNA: TGCGCCAGCAGCTCGTTGGGAGGGCTGGTGTACGAGCAGTACTTC; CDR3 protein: CASSSLGGLVYEQYF
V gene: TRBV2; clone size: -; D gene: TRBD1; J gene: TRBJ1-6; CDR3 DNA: TGTGCCAGCAGGACGGACTCGATTTCGTTTGAGGGGGCTCGGTCACCCCTCCACTTT; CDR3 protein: CASRTDSISFEGARSPLHF
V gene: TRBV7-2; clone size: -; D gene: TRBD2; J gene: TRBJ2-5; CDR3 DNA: TGTGCCAGCAGCTTAGCAGGACTAGCGGGAGGTGGGACCCAGTACTTC; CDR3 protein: CASSLAGLAGGGTQYF
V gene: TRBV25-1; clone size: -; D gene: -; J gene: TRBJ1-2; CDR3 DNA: TGTGCCAGCAGCCCCAGCGGGGCCTTCTATGGCTACACCTTC; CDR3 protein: CASSPSGAFYGYTF
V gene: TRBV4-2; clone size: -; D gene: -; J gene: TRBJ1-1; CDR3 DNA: TGTGCCAGCAGCCAAGATTCAGGGAGGACTGAAGCTTTCTTT; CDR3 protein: CASSQDSGRTEAFF
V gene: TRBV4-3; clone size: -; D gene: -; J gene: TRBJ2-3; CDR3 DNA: TGCGCCAGCAGCCAAGATTTCAGGCCCAGCACAGATACGCAGTATTTT; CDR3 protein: CASSQDFRPSTDTQYF
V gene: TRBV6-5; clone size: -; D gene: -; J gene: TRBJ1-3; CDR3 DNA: TGTGCCAGCAGTTACACAAACAGCGCAGGGGGAAACACCATATATTTT; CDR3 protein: CASSYTNSAGGNTIYF
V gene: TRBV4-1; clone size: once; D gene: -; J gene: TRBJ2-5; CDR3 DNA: TGCGCCAGCAGCCCGCCCTCCGGAGGGGAGACCCAGTACTTC; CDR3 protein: CASSPPSGGETQYF
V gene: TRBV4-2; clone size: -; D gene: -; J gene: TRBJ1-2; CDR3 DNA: TGTGCCAGCAGCCAAGAATTGCAGGGGCCAGCTAACTATGGCTACACCTTC; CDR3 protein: CASSQELQGPANYGYTF
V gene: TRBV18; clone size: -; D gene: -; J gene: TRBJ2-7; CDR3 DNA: TGTGCCAGCTCACCACCTAGTAAGGGGGACTACGAGCAGTACTTC; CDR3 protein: CASSPPSKGDYEQYF
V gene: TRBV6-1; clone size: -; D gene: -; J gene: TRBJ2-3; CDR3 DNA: TGTGCCAGCAGTGGGCACCAGGTTACAGATACGCAGTATTTT; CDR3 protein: CASSGHQVTDTQYF
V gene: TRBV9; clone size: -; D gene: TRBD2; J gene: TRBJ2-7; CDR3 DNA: TGTGCCAGCAGCGCTGGGACTAGCGGGCCCTACGAGCAGTACTTC; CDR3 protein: CASSAGTSGPYEQYF
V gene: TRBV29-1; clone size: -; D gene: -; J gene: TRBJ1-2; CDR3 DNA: TGCAGCGTTGAGAGGCGTACCGCTAACTATGGCTACACCTTC; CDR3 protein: CSVERRTANYGYTF
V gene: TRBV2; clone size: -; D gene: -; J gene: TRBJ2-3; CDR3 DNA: TGTGCCAGCACCCCAACAGGGTTGGCCACAGATACGCAGTATTTT; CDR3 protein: CASTPTGLATDTQYF
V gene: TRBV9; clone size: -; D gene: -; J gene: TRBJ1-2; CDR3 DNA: TGTGCCAGCAGCGCGACAGAAATTAACTATGGCTACACCTTC; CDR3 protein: CASSATEINYGYTF
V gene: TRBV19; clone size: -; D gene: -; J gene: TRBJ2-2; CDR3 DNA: TGTGCCAGCCGCGACGGGTCCGGTGCCGGGGAGCTGTTTTTT; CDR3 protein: CASRDGSGAGELFF
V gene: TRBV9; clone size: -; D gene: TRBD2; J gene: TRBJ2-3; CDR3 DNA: TGTGCCAGCAGCTTGGGGGGGGCTAGCGGGGGCGCAGATACGCAGTATTTT; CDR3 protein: CASSLGGASGGADTQYF
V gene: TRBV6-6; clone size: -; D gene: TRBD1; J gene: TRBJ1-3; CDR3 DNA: TGTGCCAGCAGTTACCCACCGGGACAGCTAAACACCATATATTTT; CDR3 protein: CASSYPPGQLNTIYF
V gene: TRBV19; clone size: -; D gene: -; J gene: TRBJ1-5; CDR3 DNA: TGTGCCAGTAGTACATACCGAGAAAATAGCAATCAGCCCCAGCATTTT; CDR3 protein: CASSTYRENSNQPQHF
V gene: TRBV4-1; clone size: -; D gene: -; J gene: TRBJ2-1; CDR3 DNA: TGCGCCAGCAGCCAAGATGACAGGAGCTCCTACAATGAGCAGTTCTTC; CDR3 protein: CASSQDDRSSYNEQFF
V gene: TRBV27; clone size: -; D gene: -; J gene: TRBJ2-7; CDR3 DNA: TGTGCCAGCAGTTTAAGTCAGGTGGGGGCATACGAGCAGTACTTC; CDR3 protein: CASSLSQVGAYEQYF
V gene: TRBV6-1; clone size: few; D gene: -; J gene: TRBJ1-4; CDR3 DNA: TGTGCCAGCAGTGACAGGGTTGGAAAACTGTTTTTT; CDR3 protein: CASSDRVGKLFF
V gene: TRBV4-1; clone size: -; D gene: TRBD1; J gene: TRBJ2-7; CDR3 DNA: TGCGCCAGCAGCCCCGGGACAGCAGTCCCCTACGAGCAGTACTTC; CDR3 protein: CASSPGTAVPYEQYF
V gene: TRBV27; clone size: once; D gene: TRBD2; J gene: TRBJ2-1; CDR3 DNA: TGTGCCAGCAGTTACATGACTAGCGGGGCCTACAATGAGCAGTTCTTC; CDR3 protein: CASSYMTSGAYNEQFF
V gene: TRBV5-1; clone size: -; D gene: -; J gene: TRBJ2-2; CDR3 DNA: TGCGCCAGCAGCTGGGGTCGGAGGACCGGGGAGCTGTTTTTT; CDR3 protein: CASSWGRRTGELFF
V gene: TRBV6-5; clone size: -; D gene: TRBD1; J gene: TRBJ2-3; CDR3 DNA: TGTGCCAGCCACAGGGGGGATACGCAGTATTTT; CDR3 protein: CASHRGDTQYF
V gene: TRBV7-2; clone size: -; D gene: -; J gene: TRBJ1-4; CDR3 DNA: TGTGCCAGCAGCGCCGAACAGGGCCTCACACTGGGTGAAAAACTGTTTTTT; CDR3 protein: CASSAEQGLTLGEKLFF
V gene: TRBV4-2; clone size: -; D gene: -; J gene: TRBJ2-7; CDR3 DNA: TGTGCCAGCAGCCAAGATTTGGCCAGCTCCTCGGGCGAGCAGTACTTC; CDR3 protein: CASSQDLASSSGEQYF
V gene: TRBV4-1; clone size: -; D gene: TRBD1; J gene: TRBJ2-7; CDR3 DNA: TGCGCCAGCAGCCAACCGACAGGGGGCTCCTACGAGCAGTACTTC; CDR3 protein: CASSQPTGGSYEQYF
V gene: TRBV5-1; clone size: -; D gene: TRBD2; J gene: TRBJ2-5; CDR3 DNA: TGCGCCAGCAGTACAGGGACTAGCGGGGAGACCCAGTACTTC; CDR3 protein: CASSTGTSGETQYF
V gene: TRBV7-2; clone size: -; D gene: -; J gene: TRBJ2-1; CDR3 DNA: TGTGCCAGCAGCTTAAGTCCCAGCTACAATGAGCAGTTCTTC; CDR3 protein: CASSLSPSYNEQFF
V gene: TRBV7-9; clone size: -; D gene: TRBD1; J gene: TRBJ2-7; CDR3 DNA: TGTGCCAGCAGCCAACCGCTTGGGACAGAAACCTACGAGCAGTACTTC; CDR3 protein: CASSQPLGTETYEQYF
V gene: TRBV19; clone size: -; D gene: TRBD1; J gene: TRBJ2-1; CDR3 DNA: TGTGCCAGTAGTAGACAGGGGACCACAAGCTACAATGAGCAGTTCTTC; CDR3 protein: CASSRQGTTSYNEQFF
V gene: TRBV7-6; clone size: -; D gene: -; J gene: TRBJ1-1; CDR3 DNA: TGTGCCAGCAGCGCAGGGTCCACTGAAGCTTTCTTT; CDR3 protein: CASSAGSTEAFF
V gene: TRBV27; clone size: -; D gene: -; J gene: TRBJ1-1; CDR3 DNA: TGTGCGGTGGCAGGGGTGAACACTGAAGCTTTCTTT; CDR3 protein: CAVAGVNTEAFF
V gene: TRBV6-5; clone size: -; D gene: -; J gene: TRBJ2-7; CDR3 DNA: TGTGCCAGCACCAATGGTAGGGGCTACGAGCAGTACTTC; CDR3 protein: CASTNGRGYEQYF
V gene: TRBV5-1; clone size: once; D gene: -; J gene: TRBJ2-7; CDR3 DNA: TGCGCCAGCAGCTTGGAGTTCTTGGCGGGGGCCCCCTACGAGCAGTACTTC; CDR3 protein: CASSLEFLAGAPYEQYF
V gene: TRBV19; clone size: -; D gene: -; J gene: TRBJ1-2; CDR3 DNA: TGTGCCAGTAGCCCCCAGGGCCCCCACTATGGCTACACCTTC; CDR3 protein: CASSPQGPHYGYTF
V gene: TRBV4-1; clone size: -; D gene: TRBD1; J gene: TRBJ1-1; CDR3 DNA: TGCGCCAGCAGCGCAGGGGGAAGGGCGGGCACTGAAGCTTTCTTT; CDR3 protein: CASSAGGRAGTEAFF
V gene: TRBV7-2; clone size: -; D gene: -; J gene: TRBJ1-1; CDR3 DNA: TGTGCCAGCAGCTTAGCGCACAGGGTAGGGGTGAATGAGGCTTTCTTT; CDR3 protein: CASSLAHRVGVNEAFF
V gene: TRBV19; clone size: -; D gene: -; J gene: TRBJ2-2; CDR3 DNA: TGTGCCAGTAGTGTCGCAGGGAACACCGGGGAGCTGTTTTTT; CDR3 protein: CASSVAGNTGELFF
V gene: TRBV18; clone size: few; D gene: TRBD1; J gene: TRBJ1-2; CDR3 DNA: TGTGCCAGCTCACCGGACAGGGCTAACTATGGCTACACCTTC; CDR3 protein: CASSPDRANYGYTF
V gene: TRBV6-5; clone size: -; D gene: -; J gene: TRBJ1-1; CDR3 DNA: TGTGCCAGCAGTTACCGGGGTTCCGAAGCTTTCTTT; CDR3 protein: CASSYRGSEAFF
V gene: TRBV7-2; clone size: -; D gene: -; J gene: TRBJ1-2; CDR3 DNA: TGTGCCAGCAGCTTGTCGAAGACAAACTATGGCTACACCTTC; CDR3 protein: CASSLSKTNYGYTF
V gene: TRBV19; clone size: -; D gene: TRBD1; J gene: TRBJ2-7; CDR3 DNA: TGTGCCAGTAGTCTCCGGGACAGGGCCTACGAGCAGTACTTC; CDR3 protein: CASSLRDRAYEQYF
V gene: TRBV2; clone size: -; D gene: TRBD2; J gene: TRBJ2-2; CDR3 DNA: TGTGCCAGCAGTGAAGCGACTGGCGGGGGGCGATACACCGGGGAGCTGTTTTTT; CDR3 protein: CASSEATGGGRYTGELFF
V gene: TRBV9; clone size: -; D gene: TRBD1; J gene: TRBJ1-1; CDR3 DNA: TGTGCCAGCAGCGCCGGGACAGGGGGCACTGAAGCTTTCTTT; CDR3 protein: CASSAGTGGTEAFF
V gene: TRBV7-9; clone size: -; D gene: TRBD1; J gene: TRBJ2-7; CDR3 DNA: TGTGCCAGCAGCTTATCCTCAGGGGGTGGTTACGAGCAGTACTTC; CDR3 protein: CASSLSSGGGYEQYF
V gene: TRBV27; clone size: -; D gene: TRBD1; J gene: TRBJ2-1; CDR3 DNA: TGTGCTCTAAAGACAGGGACGGGTGAGCAGTTCTTC; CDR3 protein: CALKTGTGEQFF
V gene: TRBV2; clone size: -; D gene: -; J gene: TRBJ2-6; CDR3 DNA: TGTGCCAGCAGTGACAGGTCTGGGGCCAACGTCCTGACTTTC; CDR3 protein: CASSDRSGANVLTF
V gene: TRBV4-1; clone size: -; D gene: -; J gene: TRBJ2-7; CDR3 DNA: TGCGCCAGCAGCCAAGATCGCAACAGGGTAAGCTACGAGCAGTACTTC; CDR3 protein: CASSQDRNRVSYEQYF
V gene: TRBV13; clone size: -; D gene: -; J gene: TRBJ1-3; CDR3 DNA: TGTGCCAGCAGCTTACGGGGGAGGGGAAACACCATATATTTT; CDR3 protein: CASSLRGRGNTIYF
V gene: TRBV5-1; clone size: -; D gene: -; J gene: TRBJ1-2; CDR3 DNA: TGCGCCAGCAGCGCCTCACACAGGGCTTGGGGCTACACCTTC; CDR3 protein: CASSASHRAWGYTF
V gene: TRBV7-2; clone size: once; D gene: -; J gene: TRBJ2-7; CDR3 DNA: TGTGCCAGCAGCTCTCTAAGGGGGTCCCCCTACGAGCAGTACTTC; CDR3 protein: CASSSLRGSPYEQYF
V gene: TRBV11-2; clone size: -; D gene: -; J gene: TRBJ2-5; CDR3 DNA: TGTGCCAGCAGCTTAGTAATGGAGACCCAGTACTTC; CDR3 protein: CASSLVMETQYF